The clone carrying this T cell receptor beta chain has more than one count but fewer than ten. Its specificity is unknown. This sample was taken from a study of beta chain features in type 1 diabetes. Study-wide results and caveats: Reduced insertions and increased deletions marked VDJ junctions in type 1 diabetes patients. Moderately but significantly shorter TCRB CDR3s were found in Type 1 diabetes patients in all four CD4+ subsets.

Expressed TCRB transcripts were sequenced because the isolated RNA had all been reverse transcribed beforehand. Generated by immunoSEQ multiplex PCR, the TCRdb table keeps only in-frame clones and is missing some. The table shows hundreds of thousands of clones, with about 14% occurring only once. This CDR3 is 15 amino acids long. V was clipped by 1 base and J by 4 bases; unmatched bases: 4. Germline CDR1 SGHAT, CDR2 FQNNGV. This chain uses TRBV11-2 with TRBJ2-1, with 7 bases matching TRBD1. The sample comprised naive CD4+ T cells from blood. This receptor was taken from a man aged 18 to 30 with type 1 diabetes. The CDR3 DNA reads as TGTGCCAGCAGCTTAGCGACAGGGAAATACAATGAGCAGTTCTTC. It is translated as CASSLATGKYNEQFF.